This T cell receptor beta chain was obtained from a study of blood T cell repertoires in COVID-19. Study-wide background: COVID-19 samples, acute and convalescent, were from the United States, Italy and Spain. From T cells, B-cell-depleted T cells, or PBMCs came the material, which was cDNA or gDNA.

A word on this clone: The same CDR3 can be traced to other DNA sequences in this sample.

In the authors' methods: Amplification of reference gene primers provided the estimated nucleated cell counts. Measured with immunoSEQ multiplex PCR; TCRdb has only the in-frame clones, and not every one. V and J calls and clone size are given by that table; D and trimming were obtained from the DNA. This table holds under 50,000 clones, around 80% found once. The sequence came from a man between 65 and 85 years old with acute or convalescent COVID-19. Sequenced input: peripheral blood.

The CDR3 loop is CASSLEGTGSQPQHF. In DNA form, the CDR3 reads TGCGCCAGCAGCTTGGAAGGGACAGGGAGCCAGCCCCAGCATTTT. The chain uses TRBV5-1 and TRBJ1-5; 9 nucleotides agree with TRBD1. The CDR3 has 15 amino acids. CDR1 SGHRS and CDR2 YFSETQ come from the germline V gene. J gave up 7 bases and V 0 bases, and 5 bases lay outside the gene matches.